The source of this T cell receptor beta chain is a study of OX40 agonist ivuxolimab in advanced cancers. The junction had 4 bases not matched to a gene; V was cut back by 5 bases and J by 4 bases. CDR1 is MRHNA and CDR2 is SNTAGT in the germline V gene. The CDR3 runs 14 residues. The study, taken as a whole, reports: Expanded clones were, on average, more numerous in CD8+ T cells than in CD4+.

Sequencing used immunoSEQ multiplex PCR; TCRdb keeps in-frame clones, though not all of them. The data show 75,000 to 95,000 clones, with approximately 89% seen just once and about 4.5% held by the top ten. Remarks on this clone: The antigen remains undetermined.

The origin of this receptor is an adult with an advanced solid tumor such as melanoma, head and neck, liver or kidney cancer. This chain connects TRBV6-4 to TRBJ2-3, with 9 nucleotides matching TRBD1. This material consisted of CD4+ or CD8+ T cells sorted from blood, taken in a trial of the OX40 agonist ivuxolimab. The CDR3: CASSNDRGSDTQYF. For the CDR3, the DNA is TGTGCCAGCAGTAACGACAGGGGGTCAGATACGCAGTATTTT.